The 12 T cell receptor beta chains listed next were all sequenced from one sample in a study of cytotoxic CD8 clonotypes in ibrutinib-treated CLL (dated by TCRdb to 2020 to 2023). The method was the immunoSEQ multiplex PCR assay. In TCRdb, the immuneACCESS table is reduced to in-frame sequences with V and J assigned. These tables do not hold every clone; where another copy was compared, an unresolved V gene accounts for under half, and the others remain unexplained. The sample records 300,000 or so clones, over 60% of which are singletons. Under 8% of the sample goes to the ten largest clones. Sequences were derived from PBMCs, sampled after 36 months of ibrutinib treatment. These receptors all stem from a human donor with chronic lymphocytic leukemia.

This chain links TRBV2 with TRBJ1-1; D is unclear. From germline, CDR1 is SNHLY and CDR2 FYNNEI. V gave up 5 bases and J gave up 11 bases, with 9 bases separating them. CDR3 length: 10 amino acids. CDR3 protein: CASSPGEAFF. The CDR3 region has the DNA TGTGCCAGCAGTCCTGGAGAGGCTTTCTTT. Supplemented by reference TRBV2 and TRBJ1-1, the full variable domain reads EPEVTQTPSHQVTQMGQEVILRCVPISNHLYFYWYRQILGQKVEFLVSFYNNEISEKSEIFDDQFSVERPDGSNFTLKIRSTKLEDSAMYFCASSPGEAFFGQGTRLTVV.

This clone was seen more than once but under ten times. The V gene is TRBV18, the J gene TRBJ2-5; 8 bases agree with TRBD1. Germline lookup yields CDR1 KGHSH and CDR2 LQKENI. The CDR3 sequence is 15 residues long. The trim removed 1 base at V and 5 bases at J, leaving 6 bases unmatched. The CDR3 coding sequence is TGTGCCAGCTCACCACGAGGACAGGGAGGTGAGACCCAGTACTTC. Its protein is CASSPRGQGGETQYF.

The chain combines TRBV6-5 with TRBJ2-7, with 8 bases identical to TRBD1. CDR3 length equals 13 residues. V lost 10 bases to trimming and J lost 2 bases; unmatched junction nucleotides: 7. Germline CDR1 reads MNHEY; CDR2 reads SVGAGI. The CDR3 loop reads CATRDRKTYEQYF. The CDR3, as DNA: TGTGCCACCCGGGACAGGAAGACCTACGAGCAGTACTTC.

This chain connects TRBV19 to TRBJ2-5; 13 nucleotides match TRBD2. The CDR3 spans 18 residues. V lost 1 base and J lost 2; bases outside the gene matches: 7. Germline V CDR1 and CDR2: LNHDA, SQIVND (reference sequence). CDR3 region: CASSIGTILAGGQETQYF. Written as DNA, the CDR3 is TGTGCCAGTAGTATAGGGACGATACTAGCGGGAGGGCAAGAGACCCAGTACTTC.

This chain connects TRBV19 to TRBJ2-3; TRBD2 might be the D (7 bases). Trimming took off 3 bases at V and 7 bases at J, with 29 bases between the two ends. CDR1 LNHDA and CDR2 SQIVND come from the germline V gene (reference sequence). The CDR3 contains 19 residues. The CDR3, as DNA: TGTGCCAGTAGTATGGGGGGCCGACCCTGGGGAGCGGGATTGAATACGCAGTATTTT. Translating gives CASSMGGRPWGAGLNTQYF.

The chain combines TRBV5-1 with TRBJ2-7, with 11 bases matching TRBD2. The CDR3 loop spans 17 amino acids. V dropped 0 bases and J dropped 1; count of bases not matched to a gene: 6. CDR1 is SGHRS and CDR2 is YFSETQ in the germline V gene. The CDR3 reads CASSLDPLAGGSYEQYF. For the CDR3, the DNA is TGCGCCAGCAGCTTGGACCCCTTAGCGGGGGGGTCCTACGAGCAGTACTTC.

This clone occurred a few times. This chain joins TRBV6-5 and TRBJ2-7; TRBD1 matches 8 bases. The V and J ends lost 7 bases and 7 bases, in that order; junction bases with no gene match: 12. The CDR3 extends over 14 amino acids. Germline CDR1 MNHEY, CDR2 SVGAGI. The CDR3 DNA follows: TGTGCCAGCACCGGACAGGGCCCTTGGGGTGAGCAGTACTTC. It is translated as CASTGQGPWGEQYF.

This clone has only a few counts. The J gene is TRBJ1-5, the V gene TRBV28; tentatively, D is TRBD1 (6 bases). V shed 6 bases and J shed 1 base, with 13 bases lying between them. Germline values: CDR1 MDHEN, CDR2 SYDVKM. CDR3 length: 15 amino acids. CDR3 bases: TGTGCCAGCAGCCCAGGGGTTCTCAGCAATCAGCCCCAGCATTTT. This codes for CASSPGVLSNQPQHF.

This clone showed up just a few times. V and J are TRBV4-1 and TRBJ1-6; possibly TRBD1 for D (6 bases). V was trimmed by 0 bases and J by 0 bases, leaving 18 bases between them. CDR3 length equals 20 residues. Germline loops: CDR1 MGHRA, CDR2 YSYEKL. The CDR3 spells CASSQELGTHHSSYNSPLHF. CDR3 bases: TGCGCCAGCAGCCAAGAGCTTGGGACACACCACAGCTCCTATAATTCACCCCTCCACTTT.

This clone turned up a few times. This chain joins TRBV4-1 and TRBJ1-5; tentatively, D is TRBD1 (5 bases). The CDR3 extends over 15 amino acids. Germline V CDR1 and CDR2: MGHRA, YSYEKL. V gave up 4 bases and J gave up 6 bases, with 16 bases separating them. Here the CDR3 reads CASSPQGGVIQPQHF. CDR3 DNA sequence: TGCGCCAGCAGCCCTCAGGGCGGGGTTATTCAGCCCCAGCATTTT.

The V call is TRBV4-2, the J call TRBJ2-7; TRBD2 matches 9 bases. V shed 4 bases and J 4 bases; nucleotides not matched to a gene: 5. The CDR3 has 14 residues. CDR1 is LGHNA, CDR2 YNFKEQ, per germline. The DNA of the CDR3 is TGTGCCAGCAGCCCCGGGAGCGGGGGGTACGAGCAGTACTTC. Translating it yields CASSPGSGGYEQYF.

The chain has TRBV5-6 and TRBJ1-6; 12 bases are shared with TRBD1. V lost 3 bases and J lost 6; bases outside the gene matches: 1. CDR1 is SGHDT, CDR2 YYEEEE, per germline. The CDR3 length is 15 residues. As DNA, the CDR3 is TGTGCCAGCAGCTGGGACAGGGGGCTTAATTCACCCCTCCACTTT. Its translation: CASSWDRGLNSPLHF.